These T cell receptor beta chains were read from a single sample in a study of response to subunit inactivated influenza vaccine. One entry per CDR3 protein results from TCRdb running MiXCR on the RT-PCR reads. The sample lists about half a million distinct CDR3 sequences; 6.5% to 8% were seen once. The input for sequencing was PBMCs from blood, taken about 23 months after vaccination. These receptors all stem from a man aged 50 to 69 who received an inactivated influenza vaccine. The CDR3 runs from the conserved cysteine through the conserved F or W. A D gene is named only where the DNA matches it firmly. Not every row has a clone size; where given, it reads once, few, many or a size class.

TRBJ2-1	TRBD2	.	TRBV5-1	TGCGCCAGCAGCTTGGGGACTAGCGGGAGGGCCATGGGTGAGCAGTTCTTC	CASSLGTSGRAMGEQFF
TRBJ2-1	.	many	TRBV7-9	TGTGCCAGCAGCGCCCCCCGTGAGCAGTTCTTC	CASSAPREQFF
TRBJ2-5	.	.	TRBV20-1	TGCAGTGCAAAGCTTGGACAGCAAGAGACCCAGTACTTC	CSAKLGQQETQYF
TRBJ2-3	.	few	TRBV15	TGTGCCACCAGCAGAGCTAGGACAGTCACAGATACGCAGTATTTT	CATSRARTVTDTQYF
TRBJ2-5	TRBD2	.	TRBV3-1	TGTGCCAGCTCAGGACTAGCGGGAGGTTCGGTAGGGGCCCAGTACTTC	CASSGLAGGSVGAQYF
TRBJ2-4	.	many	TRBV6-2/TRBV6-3	TGTGCCAGCAGCGGACATGGCGTGGACATTCAGTACTTC	CASSGHGVDIQYF
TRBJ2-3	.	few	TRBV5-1	TGCGCCAGCAGCTTGGTAGGAGGGAAGGGCCCAGATACGCAGTATTTT	CASSLVGGKGPDTQYF
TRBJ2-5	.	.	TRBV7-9	TGTGCCAGCAGCTTACCCAGCGGGACCCAGTACTTC	CASSLPSGTQYF
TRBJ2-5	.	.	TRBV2	TGTGCCACCTCATTAGGACCTGGGGAGACCCAGTACTTC	CATSLGPGETQYF
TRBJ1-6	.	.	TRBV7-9	TGTGCCAGCAGCTTGGGACACGGGAATTCACCCCTCCACTTT	CASSLGHGNSPLHF
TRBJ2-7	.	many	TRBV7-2	TGTGCCAGCAGCAAGTCGGCCTACGAGCAGTACTTC	CASSKSAYEQYF
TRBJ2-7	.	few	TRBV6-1	TGTGCCAGCAGTCCTCGTTTTTTCGGGAGTCTCCACGAGCAGTACTTC	CASSPRFFGSLHEQYF
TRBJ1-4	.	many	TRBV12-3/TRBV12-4	TGTGCCAGCAGCAAAAGGATTGCCAATGAAAAACTGTTTTTT	CASSKRIANEKLFF
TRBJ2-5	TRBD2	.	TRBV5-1	TGCGCCAGCAGCAAGCTCCCGTTAGGGACTAGCGGGGATGAGACCCAGTACTTC	CASSKLPLGTSGDETQYF
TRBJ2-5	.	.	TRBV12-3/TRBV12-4	TGTGCCAGCAGCTTTAGGACTGAGGGGCGGGGAGAGACCCAGTACTTC	CASSFRTEGRGETQYF
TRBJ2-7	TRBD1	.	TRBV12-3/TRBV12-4	TGTGCCAGCAGTCCGGGACAGGGGTCTACCTACGAGCAGTACTTC	CASSPGQGSTYEQYF